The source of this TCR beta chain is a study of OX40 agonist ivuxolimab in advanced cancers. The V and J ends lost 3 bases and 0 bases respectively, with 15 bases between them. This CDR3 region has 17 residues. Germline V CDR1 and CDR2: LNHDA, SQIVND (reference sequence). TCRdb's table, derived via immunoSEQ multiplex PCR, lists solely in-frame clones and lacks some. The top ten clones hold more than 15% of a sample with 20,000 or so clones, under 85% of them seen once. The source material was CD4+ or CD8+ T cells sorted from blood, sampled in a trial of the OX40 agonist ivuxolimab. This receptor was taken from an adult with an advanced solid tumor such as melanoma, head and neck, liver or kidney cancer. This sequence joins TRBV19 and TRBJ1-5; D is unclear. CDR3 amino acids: CASSIRPAGYSNQPQHF. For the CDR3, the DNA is TGTGCCAGTAGTATCCGTCCAGCCGGGTATAGCAATCAGCCCCAGCATTTT.